This T cell receptor (beta chain) was recovered during a study of shared clonotypes between healthy human individuals (dated by TCRdb to between 2020 and 2021). Notes on the research overall: A couple of women and a few men aged 18 to 49 years were included in the cohort. For each donor, CD4 naive and CD4 memory were each run on three plates, CD8 naive on two plates, and CD8 memory on one plate. To estimate repertoire size and how much clonotype sharing occurs between individuals, the study deeply sequenced the blood TCR repertoires of five or six healthy adults. To increase sequencing depth and limit assay-specific biases, different laboratories used diverse techniques to prepare libraries and sequence TCR repertoires. Between about 0.8 and 9 billion PBMCs per donor were obtained by leukapheresis.

As to this clone: The antigen this receptor binds is unknown. No much larger clone exists at a distance of one base, and base qualities are not known.

Taken from cysteine to phenylalanine, the CDR3 has 12 residues. Only the CDR3 DNA is retained, 36 bases long and in frame from the first base. CDR1 and CDR2, looked up from the germline V gene, are ENHRY and SYGVKD. V lost 10 bases and J lost 1 base; the stretch between them is 9 bases long. Donors were healthy HIV-negative adults with no recently reported acute infections or vaccinations. All donors were Caucasian adults living in Nashville, Tennessee, USA. CD4+ T cells were enriched through magnetic negative selection, after which naive cells were positively selected on CD45RA and the remaining negative fraction served as the memory subset. Blood was collected by leukapheresis, and PBMCs were isolated by Ficoll-Histopaque density gradient centrifugation and then cryopreserved in liquid nitrogen vapor phase. Analytical flow cytometry was used to check the purity and quantity of every magnetically sorted T cell population. Genomic DNA was isolated from every sorted fraction and measured by UV absorbance on a Nanodrop 2000c.

Here is what the overall study found, with its caveats: Across four donors, approximately 5% of naive CD4, roughly 3.8% of naive CD8, 2.3% of memory CD4, and 0.4% to 0.45% of memory CD8 clonotypes were shared. Incomplete sequencing was indicated by rarefaction of sorted-subset datasets, despite the large sequencing depth. Compared with non-shared clonotypes, the clonotypes found in all four sorted-subset donors had higher generation probabilities. Larger estimated clonotype richness was generally found for naive subsets than for memory subsets. Pairwise subsampling led to the expectation that sequencing depth would affect the degree of clonotype sharing among donors. Sampling was restricted to blood, and TCR repertoires in tissue are likely to differ from TCR repertoires in blood. Because the study included a small number of donors, the genetic and exposure-history diversity represented was limited.

Using the deep immunoSEQ assay, multiplex PCR amplified TCR CDR3 regions from genomic DNA. Genomic DNA extracted from each cell subset was distributed evenly over all wells of several immunoSEQ 96-well plates, and each plate served as one replicate. Each replicate PCR for sorted subsets received around 210 ng genomic DNA, equal to roughly 33,000 T cell genomes. The purified libraries were quantified using a Qubit 3.0 fluorometer, sized with a Bioanalyzer 2100, and then quantified again using the KAPA Library Quantification kit. Every immunoSEQ 96-well plate was sequenced on a dedicated single-read 150-cycle Illumina NextSeq 550 flow cell. Concerning the study's data processing: Because the immunoSEQ output held only junctional sequences and lacked quality scores, the filtering could not match the filtering applied to full-length reads. Sequences were annotated with PyIR, a Python wrapper for IgBLAST v1.9, and V/J genes and CDR3 were assigned using IMGT germline references. Reads with weak V/J assignments (E-value above 1e-6), missing CDR3, stop codons, out-of-frame junctions, or ambiguous translated residues were removed. V3J clonotypes were defined by identical inferred V gene, J gene, and CDR3 amino acid sequence. To compute the percentage overlap between repertoires, the number of shared unique clonotypes was divided by the size of the smaller repertoire. Repertoire richness was assessed with RTK rarefaction, the Chao1 estimator, and Recon v2.1 estimates of unobserved clonotypes. Generation probabilities for all TCRbeta clonotypes obtained by the gDNA method from a handful of donors were computed using OLGA. The clones in this table, taken by TCRdb from immuneACCESS, are in-frame only. Not every clone is retained; where verified, under half of the shortfall comes from an unresolved V gene, and the cause of the rest is unknown. That table gives V, J and clone size, and the DNA gave D and trimming. A total of about 980,000 clones appear in this sample, over 60% of them only once. The ten largest clones represent approximately 1.5% of the sample.

The source of this sequence is a man in his late teens or twenties in good health. The sequencing sample was made of memory CD4+ T cells sorted from blood. This sample's cell subset or site label indicates: CD45RA-negative fraction. The rearranged chain carries TRBV10-3 and TRBJ2-3; TRBD2 is a possible D gene, resting on 5 matching bases. This receptor has the CDR3 CASGWGTDTQYF. The sequenced DNA is TGTGCCAGCGGGTGGGGCACAGATACGCAGTATTTT.